This TCR beta chain is drawn from a study of blood T cells in healthy people across ages. CDR3 size: 12 residues. With 2 bases removed from V and 5 bases from J, the gap between germline ends came to 6 bases. Germline CDR1 and CDR2: MNHEY and SVGEGT. Next came a second PCR, run for about 7 to 12 cycles, which used a sample-barcoded 5' primer along with a J-beta primer mix. Every sample gave at least 2.5 million paired-end reads containing CDR3. MiXCR was run by TCRdb on the 5' RACE reads, yielding one entry per CDR3 protein. The table shows around 1,000,000 distinct CDR3 sequences, with roughly 24% occurring only once. This clonotype was seen more than once but under ten times. These data were also reused for a study on T cells of mothers and their children.

The sample taken for sequencing was blood. The chain recombines TRBV6-2 or TRBV6-3 with TRBJ2-5, with D unresolved. This TCR derives from a girl aged 2 to 10 in good health. As DNA, the CDR3 is TGTGCCAGCAGTTACGATCGGGAGACCCAGTACTTC. Protein product: CASSYDRETQYF.